This T cell receptor beta chain was retrieved from a study of human T cells and chemical hapten exposure. The length of the CDR3 is 12 residues. Germline values: CDR1 LGHDT, CDR2 YNNKEL (reference sequence). V was shortened by 8 bases and J by 5 bases, with 9 bases between the two germline ends. Time point here: patch test 1, 2 weeks after DPC sensitization. This sample's treatment: therapeutic diphenylcyclopropenone sensitization with weekly scalp DPC. Alopecia patients, 18 to 70 years old and DPC-suitable, served as donors. TCRdb passed the RACE reads through MiXCR, listing each CDR3 protein once. Counted here are approximately 77,000 distinct CDR3 sequences, 7% to 8% occurring once; the ten biggest clones make up 1.5% to 1.8%. This clonotype was recorded at least ten times. Its antigen is not identified. The study's findings and limits: Sensitization with DPC brought no change to TCRs above 1 in 1000 in frequency.

The source of this sequence is a woman under 40 with alopecia areata. Some clones in this sample may be carry-over from other donors' samples. The sequencing used whole blood, collected in connection with sensitization to the hapten diphenylcyclopropenone (DPC). V and J are TRBV3-1 and TRBJ1-4; D is ambiguous. The DNA of the CDR3 is TGTGCCAGCCGGGCCGAAAATGAAAAACTGTTTTTT. Its translation is CASRAENEKLFF.